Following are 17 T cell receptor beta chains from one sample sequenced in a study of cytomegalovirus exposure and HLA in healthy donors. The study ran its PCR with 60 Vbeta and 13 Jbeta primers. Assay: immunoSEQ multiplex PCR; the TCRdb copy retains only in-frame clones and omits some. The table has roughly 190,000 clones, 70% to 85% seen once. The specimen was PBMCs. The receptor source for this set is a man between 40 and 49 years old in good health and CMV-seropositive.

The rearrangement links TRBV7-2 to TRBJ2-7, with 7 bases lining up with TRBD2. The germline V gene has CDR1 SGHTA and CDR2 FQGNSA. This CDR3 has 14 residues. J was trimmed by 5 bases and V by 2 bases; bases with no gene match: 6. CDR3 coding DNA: TGTGCCAGCAGCTTAAGGGAGGGTGGGGACGAGCAGTACTTC. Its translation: CASSLREGGDEQYF.

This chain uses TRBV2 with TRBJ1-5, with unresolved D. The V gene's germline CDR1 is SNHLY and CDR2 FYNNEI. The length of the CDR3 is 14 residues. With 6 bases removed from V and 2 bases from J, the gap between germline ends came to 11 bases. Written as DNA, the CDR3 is TGTGCCAGCAGCGCCGGGTGGGGCAATCAGCCCCAGCATTTT. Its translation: CASSAGWGNQPQHF. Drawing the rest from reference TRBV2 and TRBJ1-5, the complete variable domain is EPEVTQTPSHQVTQMGQEVILRCVPISNHLYFYWYRQILGQKVEFLVSFYNNEISEKSEIFDDQFSVERPDGSNFTLKIRSTKLEDSAMYFCASSAGWGNQPQHFGDGTRLSIL.

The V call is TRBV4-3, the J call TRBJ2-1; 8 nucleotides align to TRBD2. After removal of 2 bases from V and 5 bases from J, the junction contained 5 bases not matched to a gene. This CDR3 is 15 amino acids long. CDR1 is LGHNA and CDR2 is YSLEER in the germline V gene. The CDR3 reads CASSQIRTSNNEQFF. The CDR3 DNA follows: TGCGCCAGCAGCCAAATCAGGACTAGCAACAATGAGCAGTTCTTC.

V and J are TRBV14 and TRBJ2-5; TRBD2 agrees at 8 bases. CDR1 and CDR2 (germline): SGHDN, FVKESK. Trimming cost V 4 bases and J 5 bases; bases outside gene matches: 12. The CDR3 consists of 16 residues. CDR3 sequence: CASSRRTGLVWETQYF. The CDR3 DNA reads TGTGCCAGCAGCCGAAGAACGGGACTAGTTTGGGAGACCCAGTACTTC.

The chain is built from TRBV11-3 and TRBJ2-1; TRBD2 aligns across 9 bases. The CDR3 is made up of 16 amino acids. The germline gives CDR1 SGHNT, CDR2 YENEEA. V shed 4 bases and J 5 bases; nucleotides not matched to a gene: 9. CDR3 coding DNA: TGTGCCAGCAGCTCTAAGAGCGGGAGGACCGACAATGAGCAGTTCTTC. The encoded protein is CASSSKSGRTDNEQFF.

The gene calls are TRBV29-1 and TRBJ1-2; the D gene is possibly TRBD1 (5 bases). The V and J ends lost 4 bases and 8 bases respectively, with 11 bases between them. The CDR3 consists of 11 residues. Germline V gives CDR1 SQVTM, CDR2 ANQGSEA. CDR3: CSVGGPWGYTF. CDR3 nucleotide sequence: TGCAGCGTTGGGGGCCCTTGGGGCTACACCTTC.

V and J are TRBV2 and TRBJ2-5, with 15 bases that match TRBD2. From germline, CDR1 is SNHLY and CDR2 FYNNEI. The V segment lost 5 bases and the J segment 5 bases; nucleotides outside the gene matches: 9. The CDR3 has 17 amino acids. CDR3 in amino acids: CASSQGLAGGPGETQYF. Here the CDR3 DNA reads TGTGCCAGCAGTCAAGGACTAGCGGGAGGGCCGGGGGAGACCCAGTACTTC.

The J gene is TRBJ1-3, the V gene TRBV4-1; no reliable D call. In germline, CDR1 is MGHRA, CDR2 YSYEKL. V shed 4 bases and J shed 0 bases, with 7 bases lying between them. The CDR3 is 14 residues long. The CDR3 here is CASSPTGSGNTIYF. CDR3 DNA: TGCGCCAGCAGCCCGACGGGCTCTGGAAACACCATATATTTT.

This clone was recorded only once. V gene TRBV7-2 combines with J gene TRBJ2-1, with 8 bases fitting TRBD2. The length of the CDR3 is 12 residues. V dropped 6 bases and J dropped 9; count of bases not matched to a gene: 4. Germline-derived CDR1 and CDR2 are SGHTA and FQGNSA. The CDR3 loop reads CASSLRGGEQFF. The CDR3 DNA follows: TGTGCCAGCAGTTTACGGGGGGGTGAGCAGTTCTTC.

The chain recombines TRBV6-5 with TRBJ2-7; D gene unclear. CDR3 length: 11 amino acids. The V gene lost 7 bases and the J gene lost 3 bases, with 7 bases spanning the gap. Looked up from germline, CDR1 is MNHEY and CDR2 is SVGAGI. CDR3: CASNSNYEQYF. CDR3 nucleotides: TGTGCCAGCAACAGCAACTACGAGCAGTACTTC.

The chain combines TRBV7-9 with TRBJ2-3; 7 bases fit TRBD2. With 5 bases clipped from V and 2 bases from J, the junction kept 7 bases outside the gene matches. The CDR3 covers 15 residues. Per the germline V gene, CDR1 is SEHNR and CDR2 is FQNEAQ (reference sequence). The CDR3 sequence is CASSLSGTLTDTQYF. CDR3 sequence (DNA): TGTGCCAGCAGCCTCAGCGGGACCCTCACAGATACGCAGTATTTT.

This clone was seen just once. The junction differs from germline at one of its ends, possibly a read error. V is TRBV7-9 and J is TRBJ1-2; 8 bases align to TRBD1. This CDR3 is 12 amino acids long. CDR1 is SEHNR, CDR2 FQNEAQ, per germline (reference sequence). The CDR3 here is CSSTTGALGYTF. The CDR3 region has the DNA TGTTCCAGCACGACAGGGGCCCTTGGCTACACCTTC.

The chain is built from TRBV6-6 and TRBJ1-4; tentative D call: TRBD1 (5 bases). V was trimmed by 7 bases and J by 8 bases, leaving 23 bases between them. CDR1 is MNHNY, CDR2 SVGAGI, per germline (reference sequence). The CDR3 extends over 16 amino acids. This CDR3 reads CASTWKWGQRGEKLFF. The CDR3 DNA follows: TGTGCCAGCACCTGGAAGTGGGGCCAGCGGGGCGAAAAACTGTTTTTT.

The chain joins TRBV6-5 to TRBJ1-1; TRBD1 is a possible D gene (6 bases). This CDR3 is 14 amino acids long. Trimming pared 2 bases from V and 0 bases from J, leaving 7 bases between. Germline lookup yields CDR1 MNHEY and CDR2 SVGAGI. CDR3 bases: TGTGCCAGCAGTTACAAGGGGGTGAACACTGAAGCTTTCTTT. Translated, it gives CASSYKGVNTEAFF.

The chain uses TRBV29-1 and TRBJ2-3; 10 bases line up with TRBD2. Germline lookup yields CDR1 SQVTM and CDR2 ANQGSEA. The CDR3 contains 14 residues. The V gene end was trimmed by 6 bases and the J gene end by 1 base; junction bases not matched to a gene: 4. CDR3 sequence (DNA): TGCAGCGTACGGACTAGCGGCGGCACAGATACGCAGTATTTT. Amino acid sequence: CSVRTSGGTDTQYF.

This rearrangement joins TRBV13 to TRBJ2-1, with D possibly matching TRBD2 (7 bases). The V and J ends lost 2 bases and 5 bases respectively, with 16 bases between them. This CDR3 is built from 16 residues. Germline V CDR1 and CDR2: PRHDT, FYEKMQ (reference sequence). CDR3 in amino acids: CASSLSGAGAHNEQFF. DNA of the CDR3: TGTGCCAGCAGCTTAAGCGGGGCAGGGGCACACAATGAGCAGTTCTTC.

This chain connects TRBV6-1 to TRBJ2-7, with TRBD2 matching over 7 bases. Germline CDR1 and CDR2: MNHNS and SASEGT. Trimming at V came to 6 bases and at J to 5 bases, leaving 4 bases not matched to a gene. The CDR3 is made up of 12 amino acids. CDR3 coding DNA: TGTGCCAGCAGGGTGGGAGGGAACGAGCAGTACTTC. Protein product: CASRVGGNEQYF.